The entry that follows covers one T cell receptor beta chain sequence. The antigen is unknown. This CDR3 is built from 16 residues. The J segment lost 3 bases and the V segment lost 3 bases, leaving 5 bases of the junction unmatched. In germline, CDR1 is LGHNA, CDR2 YNFKEQ. These data are taken from a study of CD4 T cells in relation to SARS-CoV-2 and coronaviruses. This table comes from immunoSEQ multiplex PCR, and its TCRdb copy is limited to in-frame clones, with some not included. Among about 35,000 clones listed, roughly 80% were seen once. Naive or memory CD4+ cells were cultured 1:1 with T cell-depleted PBMCs plus CEF.

The V and J genes are TRBV4-2 and TRBJ2-2, with TRBD2 matching over 9 bases. The specimen was naive CD4+ T cells from PBMCs, cultured in vitro. The subset here: naive CD4+ T cells isolated by negative enrichment. The receptor was isolated from an adult with COVID-19. CDR3 amino acids: CASSQTGTSYTGELFF. CDR3 coding DNA: TGTGCCAGCAGCCAGACCGGGACTAGCTACACCGGGGAGCTGTTTTTT.